Listed below are T cell receptor beta chains from one sample, sequenced in a study of blood T cell repertoires in COVID-19. The data were produced by immunoSEQ multiplex PCR, yet TCRdb's version contains in-frame clones alone and is incomplete. The repertoire includes about 160,000 clones, under 95% of them detected once, and approximately 2.2% sits in the top ten. Sequenced material: peripheral blood. The source of these receptors is a man younger than 30 with acute or convalescent COVID-19. The CDR3 runs from the conserved cysteine through the conserved F or W. D genes are given only for firm matches. Size is omitted from some rows. Given values are once, few, many or a class for expanded clones.

TRBV6-1	TRBJ1-2	.	TRBD1	TGTGCCAGCAGTGAAGCCTGGGACAGAGGTGGCTACACCTTC	CASSEAWDRGGYTF
TRBV19	TRBJ1-2	.	TRBD1	TGTGCCAGTAGTGCTTCCGTGACAGGGCCCTACACCTTC	CASSASVTGPYTF
TRBV18	TRBJ2-1	once	.	TGTGCCAGCTCACCACACAGACATTGGGATGAGCAGTTCTTC	CASSPHRHWDEQFF
TRBV5-6	TRBJ2-2	.	TRBD1	TGTGCCAGCAGCTCGCTTACCCGGGACAGGGCCTCCGGGGAGCTGTTTTTT	CASSSLTRDRASGELFF
TRBV5-4	TRBJ1-4	.	.	TGTGCCAGCAGCTTGGGGCAGGGTGCAACTAATGAAAAACTGTTTTTT	CASSLGQGATNEKLFF
TRBV6-5	TRBJ1-1	few	.	TGTGGACATTCAGGGCTCGCGAACACTGAAGCTTTCTTT	CGHSGLANTEAFF
TRBV5-4	TRBJ1-2	.	TRBD1	TGTGCAAGCAGGGGGCGGGAAGGCTACACCTTC	CASRGREGYTF
TRBV5-1	TRBJ2-1	.	TRBD1	TGCGCCAGTCGGACAGGGGCTAGTAGTGAGCAGTTCTTC	CASRTGASSEQFF
TRBV27	TRBJ2-1	.	TRBD2	TGTGCCAGCAGCTATTGGACTAGCTCCTACAATGAGCAGTTCTTC	CASSYWTSSYNEQFF
TRBV27	TRBJ1-6	.	TRBD1	TGTGCCAGCAGCCGAGGGGGCCTTAATTCACCCCTCCACTTT	CASSRGGLNSPLHF
TRBV27	TRBJ2-1	.	.	TGTGCCAGCAGTTATGTTGGCTCAAGCCGAAGTGGGAGCTCCTACAATGAGCAGTTCTTC	CASSYVGSSRSGSSYNEQFF
TRBV7-9	TRBJ1-2	.	.	TGTGCCAGCAGCTTAGCCGACAGAAACTATGGCTACACCTTC	CASSLADRNYGYTF
TRBV6-5	TRBJ1-1	.	TRBD1	TGTGCCAGCAGACGACAGGGGGCAGGCACTGAAGCTTTCTTT	CASRRQGAGTEAFF
TRBV7-2	TRBJ1-2	.	.	TGTGCCAGCAGCTTAGTAGGAGGGTCGGATGGCTACACCTTC	CASSLVGGSDGYTF
TRBV19	TRBJ1-1	.	.	TGTGCCAGTAGTGGGGGCGTAGAAACTGAAGCTTTCTTT	CASSGGVETEAFF
TRBV3-1/TRBV3-2	TRBJ1-1	.	TRBD1	TGTGCCAGCAGCCCAAGGGACAGGGGCATCGGAGCTTTCTTT	CASSPRDRGIGAFF
TRBV14	TRBJ1-1	.	.	TGTGCCAGCAGCCAAGCGGGACTCTCCGAAGCTTTCTTT	CASSQAGLSEAFF
TRBV5-5	TRBJ2-7	.	TRBD1	TGTGCCAGCAGCCCGACCCGGACAGGCCTGGGCCACGAGCAGTACTTC	CASSPTRTGLGHEQYF
TRBV19	TRBJ1-2	.	.	TGTGCCAGTAGTATGGGGGCAGGCGGAGTATGGGGCTACACCTTC	CASSMGAGGVWGYTF
TRBV7-6	TRBJ1-1	.	.	TGTGCCAGCAGCCCGGGACTCTTTGAGGGAGCTTTCTTT	CASSPGLFEGAFF
TRBV3-1/TRBV3-2	TRBJ1-1	.	.	TGTGCCAGCAGTATTAGGGGTAAGAACACTGAAGCTTTCTTT	CASSIRGKNTEAFF
TRBV6-5	TRBJ1-2	once	.	TGTGCCAGCAGTTCCATGGGACTTTCGGAGGACTATGGCTACACCTTC	CASSSMGLSEDYGYTF
TRBV29-1	TRBJ2-7	.	TRBD1	TGCAGCATTCCAAAACAGGGGAATCCCTACGAGCAGTACTTC	CSIPKQGNPYEQYF
TRBV14	TRBJ2-7	.	TRBD1	TGTGCCAGCAGCCCCGTGACCGGGACAGGGGGCGCCGAGCAGTACTTC	CASSPVTGTGGAEQYF
TRBV7-2	TRBJ1-6	.	TRBD1	TGTGCCAGCAGCTTAATCTTGGGACAGGGAAATTCACCCCTCCACTTT	CASSLILGQGNSPLHF
TRBV11-3	TRBJ2-2	.	TRBD2	TGTGCCAGCAGCCCAGGGAGGGCCGCCGGGGAGCTGTTTTTT	CASSPGRAAGELFF
TRBV5-8	TRBJ2-6	.	.	TGTGCCAGCAATTTACAGCCTTCTGGGGCCAACGTCCTGACTTTC	CASNLQPSGANVLTF
TRBV4-1	TRBJ1-1	.	.	TGCGCCAGCAGCCAGACTCAGGGGATGAACACTGAAGCTTTCTTT	CASSQTQGMNTEAFF
TRBV12-5	TRBJ1-5	.	.	TGTGCTAGTGGTTCCCTTTTAGGGGGTGGGTCGAATCAGCCCCAGCATTTT	CASGSLLGGGSNQPQHF
TRBV25-1	TRBJ2-3	.	TRBD1	TGTGCCAGCAGTCAGGACAGGGGGTTAGATACGCAGTATTTT	CASSQDRGLDTQYF
TRBV9	TRBJ1-4	.	TRBD1	TGTGCCAGCAGCGTTTCGTCAGGGGGCGTTGAAAAACTGTTTTTT	CASSVSSGGVEKLFF
TRBV2	TRBJ1-2	.	TRBD1	TGTGCCAGCGGCTCACAGGGGAAGGCTGGCTACACCTTC	CASGSQGKAGYTF
TRBV7-6	TRBJ2-1	.	TRBD2	TGTGCCAGCAGCGCTCCTAGCGGGTACAATGAGCAGTTCTTC	CASSAPSGYNEQFF
TRBV5-1	TRBJ2-5	once	TRBD2	TGCGCCAGCAGCTTAATTAGCGGGGCGGAGACCCAGTACTTC	CASSLISGAETQYF
TRBV10-1	TRBJ1-2	.	.	TGCGCCAGCAGTGACCAGGGGCGCCGAGGCTACACCTTC	CASSDQGRRGYTF
TRBV6-5	TRBJ2-1	.	TRBD2	TGTGCCAGCAGTTACTCGAGAGCGGGGGAGGGGGTCTTC	CASSYSRAGEGVF
TRBV6-5	TRBJ1-5	.	.	TGTGCCAGCAACCAGGGAATGGGCAATCAGCCCCAGCATTTT	CASNQGMGNQPQHF
TRBV4-1	TRBJ1-1	.	TRBD1	TGCGCCAGCAGCCGAACAGGGGGCCAAACTGAAGCTTTCTTT	CASSRTGGQTEAFF
TRBV11-2	TRBJ2-7	.	.	TGTGCCAGCAGCTTAACCCTCGGTTCCGAGCAGTACTTC	CASSLTLGSEQYF
TRBV5-1	TRBJ1-1	once	.	TGCGCCAGCAGCCGGGGGGAAACTGAAGCTTTCTTT	CASSRGETEAFF
TRBV7-9	TRBJ1-2	.	TRBD1	TGTGCCAGCAGCTCGACAGGGGTCTCCTATGGCTACACCTTC	CASSSTGVSYGYTF
TRBV6-5	TRBJ1-6	.	.	TGTGCCAGCAGTCTGGACGGAGGGATGAATTCACCCCTCCACTTT	CASSLDGGMNSPLHF
TRBV27	TRBJ1-1	.	.	TGTGCCAGCAGCCTAAGGAGGAACACTGAAGCTTTCTTT	CASSLRRNTEAFF
TRBV27	TRBJ1-2	.	TRBD1	TGTGCCAGCAGTTTAGAGGCAGGGGGTCTCTATGGCTACACCTTC	CASSLEAGGLYGYTF
TRBV3-1/TRBV3-2	TRBJ1-2	.	.	TGTGCCAGCAGCCAAGGAGAGAGGGGCTACACCTTC	CASSQGERGYTF
TRBV18	TRBJ2-6	.	TRBD1	TGTGCCAGCGTTGCTCCAGGGGGATCGCGGGCCAACGTCCTGACTTTC	CASVAPGGSRANVLTF
TRBV14	TRBJ2-5	.	TRBD2	TGTGCCAGCAGCCAGGAATGGACTAGTAGGGAGACCCAGTACTTC	CASSQEWTSRETQYF
TRBV7-9	TRBJ1-6	.	TRBD1	TGTGCCAGCAGCTTAGCGTCCGGGACAGGGAGCGCCTATAATTCACCCCTCCACTTT	CASSLASGTGSAYNSPLHF
TRBV3-1/TRBV3-2	TRBJ2-1	.	.	TGTGCCAGCAGCCGGGAAACAGGGTGGGGGAACAATGAGCAGTTCTTC	CASSRETGWGNNEQFF
TRBV11-2	TRBJ2-7	.	TRBD2	TGTGCCAGCAGCTTAGGATCCCTAGCGGCCTACGAGCAGTACTTC	CASSLGSLAAYEQYF
TRBV27	TRBJ2-7	.	.	TGTGCCAGCAGTTTAAGCGGACCCAGTGGGGAGCAGTACTTC	CASSLSGPSGEQYF
TRBV20-1	TRBJ2-7	once	TRBD1	TGCAGTGCTAGTCCCGGGACAGGGAAGAACGAGCAGTACTTC	CSASPGTGKNEQYF
TRBV28	TRBJ1-5	.	.	TGTGCCAGCAGTCCCCTCGGGGGGGGCAATCAGCCCCAGCATTTT	CASSPLGGGNQPQHF
TRBV4-1	TRBJ1-2	.	.	TGCGCCAGCAGCCAACTCGTGGGGGGTTTCAACTATGGCTACACCTTC	CASSQLVGGFNYGYTF